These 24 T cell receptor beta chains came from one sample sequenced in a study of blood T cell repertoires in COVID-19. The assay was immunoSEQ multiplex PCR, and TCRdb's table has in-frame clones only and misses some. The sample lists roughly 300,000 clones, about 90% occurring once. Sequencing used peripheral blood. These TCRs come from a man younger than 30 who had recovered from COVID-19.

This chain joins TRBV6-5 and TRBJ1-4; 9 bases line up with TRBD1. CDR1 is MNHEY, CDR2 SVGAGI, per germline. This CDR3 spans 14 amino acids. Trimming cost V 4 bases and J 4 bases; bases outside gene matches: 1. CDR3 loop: CASSWTGDNEKLFF. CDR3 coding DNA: TGTGCCAGCAGTTGGACAGGGGATAATGAAAAACTGTTTTTT.

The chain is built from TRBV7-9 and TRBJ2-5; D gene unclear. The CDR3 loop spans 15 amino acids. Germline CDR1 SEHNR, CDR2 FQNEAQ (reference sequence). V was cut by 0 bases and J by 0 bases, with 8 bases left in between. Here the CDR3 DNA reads TGTGCCAGCAGCTTAGCCTGGTCGGACCAAGAGACCCAGTACTTC. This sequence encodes CASSLAWSDQETQYF.

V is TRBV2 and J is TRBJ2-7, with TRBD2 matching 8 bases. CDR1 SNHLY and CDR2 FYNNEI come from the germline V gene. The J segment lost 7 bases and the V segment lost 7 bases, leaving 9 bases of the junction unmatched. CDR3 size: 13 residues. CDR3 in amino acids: CASNGGVGDEQYF. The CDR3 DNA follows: TGTGCCAGCAACGGGGGGGTAGGGGATGAGCAGTACTTC. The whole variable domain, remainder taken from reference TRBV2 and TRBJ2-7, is EPEVTQTPSHQVTQMGQEVILRCVPISNHLYFYWYRQILGQKVEFLVSFYNNEISEKSEIFDDQFSVERPDGSNFTLKIRSTKLEDSAMYFCASNGGVGDEQYFGPGTRLTVT.

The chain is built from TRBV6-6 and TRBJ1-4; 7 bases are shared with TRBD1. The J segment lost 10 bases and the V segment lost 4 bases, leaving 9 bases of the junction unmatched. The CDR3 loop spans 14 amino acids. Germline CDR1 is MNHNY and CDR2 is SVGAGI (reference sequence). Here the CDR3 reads CASSSLDRDGKLFF. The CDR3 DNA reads TGTGCCAGCAGTTCCCTCGACAGGGATGGAAAACTGTTTTTT.

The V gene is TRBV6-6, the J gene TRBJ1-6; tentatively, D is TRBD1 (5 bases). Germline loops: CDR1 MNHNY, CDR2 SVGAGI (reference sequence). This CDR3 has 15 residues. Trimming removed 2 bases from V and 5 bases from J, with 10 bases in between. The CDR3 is CASSYLDSDNSPLHF. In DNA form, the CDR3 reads TGTGCCAGCAGTTACCTAGACAGTGATAATTCACCCCTCCACTTT.

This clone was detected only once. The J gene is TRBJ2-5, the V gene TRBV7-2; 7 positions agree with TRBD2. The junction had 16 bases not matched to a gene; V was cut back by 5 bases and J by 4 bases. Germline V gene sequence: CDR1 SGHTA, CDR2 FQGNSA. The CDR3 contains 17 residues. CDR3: CASSPAPAREFRETQYF. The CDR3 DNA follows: TGTGCCAGCAGCCCTGCCCCTGCGCGGGAGTTTCGAGAGACCCAGTACTTC. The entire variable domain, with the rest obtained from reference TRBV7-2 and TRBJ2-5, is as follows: GAGVSQSPSNKVTEKGKDVELRCDPISGHTALYWYRQSLGQGLEFLIYFQGNSAPDKSGLPSDRFSAERTGGSVSTLTIQRTQQEDSAVYLCASSPAPAREFRETQYFGPGTRLLVL.

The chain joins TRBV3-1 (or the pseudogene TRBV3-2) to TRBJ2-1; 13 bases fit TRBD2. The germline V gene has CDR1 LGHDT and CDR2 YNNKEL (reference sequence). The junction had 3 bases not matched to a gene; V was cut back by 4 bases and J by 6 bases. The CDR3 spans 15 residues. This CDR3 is CASSLGTSGTNEQFF. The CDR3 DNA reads TGTGCCAGCAGCCTCGGGACTAGCGGGACCAATGAGCAGTTCTTC.

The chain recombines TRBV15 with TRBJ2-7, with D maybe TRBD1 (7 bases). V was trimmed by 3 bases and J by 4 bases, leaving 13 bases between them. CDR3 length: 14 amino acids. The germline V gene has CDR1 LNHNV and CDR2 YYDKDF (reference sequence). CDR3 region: CATSSRAGGYEQYF. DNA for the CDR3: TGTGCCACCAGCAGTCGGGCAGGGGGGTACGAGCAGTACTTC.

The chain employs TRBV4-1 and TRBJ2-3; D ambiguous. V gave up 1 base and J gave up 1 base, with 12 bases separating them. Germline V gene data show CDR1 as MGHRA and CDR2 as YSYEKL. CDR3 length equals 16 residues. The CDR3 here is CASSQARQDRTDTQYF. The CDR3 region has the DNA TGCGCCAGCAGCCAAGCAAGGCAGGATCGCACAGATACGCAGTATTTT.

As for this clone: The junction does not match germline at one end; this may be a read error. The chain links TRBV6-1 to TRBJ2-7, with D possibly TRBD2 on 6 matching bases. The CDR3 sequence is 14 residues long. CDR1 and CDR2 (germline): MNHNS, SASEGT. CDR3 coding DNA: TGTGCCAGCAGTCAAGCCCACGGGGAGGCCGGGCAGTACTTC. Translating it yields CASSQAHGEAGQYF.

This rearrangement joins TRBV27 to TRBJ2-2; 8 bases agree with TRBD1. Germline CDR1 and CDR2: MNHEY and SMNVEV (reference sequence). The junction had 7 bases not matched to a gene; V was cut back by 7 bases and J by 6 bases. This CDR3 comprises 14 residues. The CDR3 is CASINLQGAGELFF. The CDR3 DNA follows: TGTGCCAGCATTAACCTACAGGGGGCCGGGGAGCTGTTTTTT.

CDR3 amino acids: CASSLYPPPADTQYF. Here the CDR3 DNA reads TGTGCCAGCAGTTTATACCCCCCCCCAGCAGATACGCAGTATTTT. The chain joins TRBV27 to TRBJ2-3; no reliable D call. Germline V gene lookup returns CDR1 MNHEY and CDR2 SMNVEV (reference sequence). This CDR3 has 15 amino acids. V was trimmed by 1 base and J by 4 bases, leaving 12 bases between them.

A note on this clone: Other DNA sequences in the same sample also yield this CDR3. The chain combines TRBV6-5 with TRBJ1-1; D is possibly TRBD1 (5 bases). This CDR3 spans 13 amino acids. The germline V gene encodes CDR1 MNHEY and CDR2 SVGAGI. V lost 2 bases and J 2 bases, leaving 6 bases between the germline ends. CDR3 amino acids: CASSYQGNTEAFF. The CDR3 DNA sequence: TGTGCCAGCAGTTACCAGGGTAACACTGAAGCTTTCTTT.

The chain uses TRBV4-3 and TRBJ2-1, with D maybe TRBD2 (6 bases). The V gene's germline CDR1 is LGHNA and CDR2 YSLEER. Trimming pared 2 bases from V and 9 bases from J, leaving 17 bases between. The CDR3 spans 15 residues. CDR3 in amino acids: CASSQSTTSRGEQFF. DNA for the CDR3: TGCGCCAGCAGCCAATCGACGACTAGTCGGGGTGAGCAGTTCTTC.

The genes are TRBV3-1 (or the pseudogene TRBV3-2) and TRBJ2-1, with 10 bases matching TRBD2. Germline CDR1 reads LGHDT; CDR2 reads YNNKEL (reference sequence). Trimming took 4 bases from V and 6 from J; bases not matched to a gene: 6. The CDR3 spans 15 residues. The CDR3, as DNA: TGTGCCAGCAGCCTTACTAGCGGGAATGCCAATGAGCAGTTCTTC. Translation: CASSLTSGNANEQFF.

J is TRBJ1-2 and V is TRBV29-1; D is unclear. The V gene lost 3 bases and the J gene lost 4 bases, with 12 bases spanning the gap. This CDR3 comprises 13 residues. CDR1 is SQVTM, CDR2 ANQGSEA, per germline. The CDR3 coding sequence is TGCAGCGTTGAGCACTTATCTTTCTATGGCTACACCTTC. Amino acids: CSVEHLSFYGYTF.

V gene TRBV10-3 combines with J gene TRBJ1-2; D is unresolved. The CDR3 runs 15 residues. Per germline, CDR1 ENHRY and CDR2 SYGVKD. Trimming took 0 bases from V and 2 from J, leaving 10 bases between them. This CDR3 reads CAISESGSRNYGYTF. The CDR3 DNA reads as TGTGCCATCAGTGAGTCGGGCAGTAGGAACTATGGCTACACCTTC.

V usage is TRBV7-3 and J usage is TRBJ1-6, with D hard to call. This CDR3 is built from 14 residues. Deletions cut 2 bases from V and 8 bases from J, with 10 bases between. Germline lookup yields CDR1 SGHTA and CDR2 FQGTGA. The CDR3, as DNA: TGTGCCAGCAGCTTAGGGAACGGGGATTCACCCCTCCACTTT. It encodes CASSLGNGDSPLHF.

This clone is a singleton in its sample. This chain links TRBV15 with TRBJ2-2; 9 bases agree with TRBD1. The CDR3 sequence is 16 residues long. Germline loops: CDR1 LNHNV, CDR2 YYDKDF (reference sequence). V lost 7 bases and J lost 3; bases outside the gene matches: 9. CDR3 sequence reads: CATTPTGGLYTGELFF. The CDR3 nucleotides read TGTGCCACCACTCCGACAGGGGGGCTATACACCGGGGAGCTGTTTTTT.

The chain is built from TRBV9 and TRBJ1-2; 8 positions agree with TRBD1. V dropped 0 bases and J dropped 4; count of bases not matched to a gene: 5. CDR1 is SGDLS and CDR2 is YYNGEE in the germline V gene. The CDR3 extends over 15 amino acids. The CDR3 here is CASSVVGTGVYGYTF. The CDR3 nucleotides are TGTGCCAGCAGCGTAGTTGGGACAGGAGTCTATGGCTACACCTTC.

The CDR3 here is CASSSKGRGLNTEAFF. CDR3 DNA: TGTGCCAGCAGCTCTAAGGGAAGGGGGCTGAACACTGAAGCTTTCTTT. This rearrangement joins TRBV7-3 to TRBJ1-1, with 7 bases that match TRBD1. This CDR3 contains 16 residues. V lost 4 bases and J lost 0; bases outside the gene matches: 8. Germline values: CDR1 SGHTA, CDR2 FQGTGA.

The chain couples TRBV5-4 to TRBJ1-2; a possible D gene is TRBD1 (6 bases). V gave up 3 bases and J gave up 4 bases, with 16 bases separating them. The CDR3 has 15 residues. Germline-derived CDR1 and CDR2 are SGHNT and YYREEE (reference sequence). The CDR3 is CASSWARGLSYGYTF. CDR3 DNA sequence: TGTGCCAGCAGCTGGGCGCGGGGGCTGAGCTATGGCTACACCTTC.

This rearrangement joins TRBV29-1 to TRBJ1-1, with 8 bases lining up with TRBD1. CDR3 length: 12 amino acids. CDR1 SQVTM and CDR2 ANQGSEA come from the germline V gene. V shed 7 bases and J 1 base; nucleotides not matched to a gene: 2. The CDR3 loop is CSGGTGNTEAFF. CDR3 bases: TGCAGCGGTGGGACAGGGAACACTGAAGCTTTCTTT.

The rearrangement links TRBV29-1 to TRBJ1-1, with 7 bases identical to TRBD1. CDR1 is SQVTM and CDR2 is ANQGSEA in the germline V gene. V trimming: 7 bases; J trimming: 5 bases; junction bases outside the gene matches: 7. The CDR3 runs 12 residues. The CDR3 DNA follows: TGCAGCGCAGCAGGGGGGTGGACTGAAGCTTTCTTT. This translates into CSAAGGWTEAFF. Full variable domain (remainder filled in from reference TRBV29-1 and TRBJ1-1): SAVISQKPSRDICQRGTSLTIQCQVDSQVTMMFWYRQQPGQSLTLIATANQGSEATYESGFVIDKFPISRPNLTFSTLTVSNMSPEDSSIYLCSAAGGWTEAFFGQGTRLTVV.